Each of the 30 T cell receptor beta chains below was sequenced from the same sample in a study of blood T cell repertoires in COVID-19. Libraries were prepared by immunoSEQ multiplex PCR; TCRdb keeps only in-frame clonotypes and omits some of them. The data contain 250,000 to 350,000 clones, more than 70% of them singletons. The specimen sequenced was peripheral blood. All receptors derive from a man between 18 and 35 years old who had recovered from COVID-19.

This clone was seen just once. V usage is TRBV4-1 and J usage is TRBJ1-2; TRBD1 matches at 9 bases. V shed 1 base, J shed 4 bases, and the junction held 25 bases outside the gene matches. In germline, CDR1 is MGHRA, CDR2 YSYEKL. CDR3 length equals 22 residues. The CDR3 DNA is TGCGCCAGCAGCCAAGTCACGGCCTTATGGGACAGGGAGCGCTCTAGGAGCTATGGCTACACCTTC. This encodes CASSQVTALWDRERSRSYGYTF.

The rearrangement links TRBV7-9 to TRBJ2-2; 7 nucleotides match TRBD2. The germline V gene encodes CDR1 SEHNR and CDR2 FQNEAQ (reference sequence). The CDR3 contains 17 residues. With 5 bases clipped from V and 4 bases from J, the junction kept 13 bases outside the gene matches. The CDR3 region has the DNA TGTGCCAGCAGCGAAGTGGGGGGGAGGTCGCTCACCGGGGAGCTGTTTTTT. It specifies CASSEVGGRSLTGELFF.

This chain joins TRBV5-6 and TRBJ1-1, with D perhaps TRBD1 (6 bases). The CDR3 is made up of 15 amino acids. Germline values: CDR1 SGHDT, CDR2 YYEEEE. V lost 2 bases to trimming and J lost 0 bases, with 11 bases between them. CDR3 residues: CASSLGGQLNTEAFF. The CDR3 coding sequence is TGTGCCAGCAGCTTAGGAGGACAGTTGAACACTGAAGCTTTCTTT.

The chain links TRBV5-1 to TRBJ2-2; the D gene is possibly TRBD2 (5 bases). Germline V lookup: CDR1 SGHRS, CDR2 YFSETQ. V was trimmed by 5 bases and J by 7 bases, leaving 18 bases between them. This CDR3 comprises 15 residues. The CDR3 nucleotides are TGCGCCAGCAGTTATACGGAGGCCTTGGGCGGGGAGCTGTTTTTT. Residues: CASSYTEALGGELFF.

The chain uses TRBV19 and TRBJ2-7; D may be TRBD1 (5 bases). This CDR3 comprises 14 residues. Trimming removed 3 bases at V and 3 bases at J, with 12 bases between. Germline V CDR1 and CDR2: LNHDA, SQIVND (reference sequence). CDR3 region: CASSIGQGVYEQYF. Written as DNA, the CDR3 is TGTGCCAGTAGTATCGGACAAGGAGTCTACGAGCAGTACTTC.

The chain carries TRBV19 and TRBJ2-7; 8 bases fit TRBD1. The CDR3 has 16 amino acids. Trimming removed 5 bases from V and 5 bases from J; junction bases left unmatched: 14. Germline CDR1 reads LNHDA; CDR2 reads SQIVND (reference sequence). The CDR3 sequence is CASSSPAGQGRHEQYF. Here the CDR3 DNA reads TGTGCCAGTAGTTCTCCTGCTGGACAGGGTAGGCACGAGCAGTACTTC.

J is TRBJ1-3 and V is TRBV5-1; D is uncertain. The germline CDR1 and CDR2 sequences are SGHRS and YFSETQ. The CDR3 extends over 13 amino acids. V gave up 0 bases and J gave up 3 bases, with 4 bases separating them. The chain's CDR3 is CASSLDSGNTIYF. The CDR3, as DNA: TGCGCCAGCAGCTTGGACAGTGGAAACACCATATATTTT.

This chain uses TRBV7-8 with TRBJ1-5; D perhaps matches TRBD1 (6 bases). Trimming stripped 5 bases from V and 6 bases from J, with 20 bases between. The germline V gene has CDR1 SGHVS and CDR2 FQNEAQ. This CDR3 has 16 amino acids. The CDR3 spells CASSQADRSLGQPQHF. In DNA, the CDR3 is TGTGCCAGCAGCCAGGCCGACAGGAGCCTTGGTCAGCCCCAGCATTTT.

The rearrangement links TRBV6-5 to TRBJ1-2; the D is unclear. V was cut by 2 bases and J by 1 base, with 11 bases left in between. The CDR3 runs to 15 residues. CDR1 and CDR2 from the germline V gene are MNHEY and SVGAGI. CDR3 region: CASSYLFGDNYGYTF. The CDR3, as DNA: TGTGCCAGCAGTTACCTATTCGGGGATAACTATGGCTACACCTTC.

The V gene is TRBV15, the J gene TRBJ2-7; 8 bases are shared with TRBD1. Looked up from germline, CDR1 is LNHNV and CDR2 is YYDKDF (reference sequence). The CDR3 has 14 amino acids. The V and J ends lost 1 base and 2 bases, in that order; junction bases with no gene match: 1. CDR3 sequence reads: CATSRATGAYEQYF. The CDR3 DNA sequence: TGTGCCACCAGCAGAGCGACAGGGGCCTACGAGCAGTACTTC.

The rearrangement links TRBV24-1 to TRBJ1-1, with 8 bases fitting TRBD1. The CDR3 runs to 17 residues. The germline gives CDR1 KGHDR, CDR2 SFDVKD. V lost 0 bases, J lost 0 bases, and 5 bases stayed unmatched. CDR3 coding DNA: TGTGCCACCAGTGATTTGCGGGACAGGAGGATGAACACTGAAGCTTTCTTT. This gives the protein CATSDLRDRRMNTEAFF.

For the CDR3, the DNA is TGTGCCAGCAGCGTAGCGTCGGGGGGAAAAAGCACAGATACGCAGTATTTT. Protein sequence: CASSVASGGKSTDTQYF. This chain connects TRBV9 to TRBJ2-3, with TRBD2 identical over 7 bases. CDR3 size: 17 residues. V trimming: 0 bases; J trimming: 0 bases; junction bases outside the gene matches: 7. Germline CDR1 is SGDLS and CDR2 is YYNGEE.

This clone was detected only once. In DNA, the CDR3 is TGTGCCAGCAGCGTGGGACTAGCGGGAGATTATGAGCAGTTCTTC. Translated, it gives CASSVGLAGDYEQFF. The chain links TRBV7-2 to TRBJ2-1; 14 positions agree with TRBD2. The germline CDR1 and CDR2 sequences are SGHTA and FQGNSA. This CDR3 spans 15 amino acids. V shed 5 bases, J shed 8 bases, and the junction held 5 bases outside the gene matches.

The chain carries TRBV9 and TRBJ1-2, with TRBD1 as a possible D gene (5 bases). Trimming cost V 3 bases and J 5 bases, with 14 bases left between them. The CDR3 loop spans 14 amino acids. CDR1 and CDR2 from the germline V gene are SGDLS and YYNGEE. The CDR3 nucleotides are TGTGCCAGCAGCGCTGGACATAACATATATGGCTACACCTTC. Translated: CASSAGHNIYGYTF. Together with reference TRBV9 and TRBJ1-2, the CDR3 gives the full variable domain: DSGVTQTPKHLITATGQRVTLRCSPRSGDLSVYWYQQSLDQGLQFLIQYYNGEERAKGNILERFSAQQFPDLHSELNLSSLELGDSALYFCASSAGHNIYGYTFGSGTRLTVV.

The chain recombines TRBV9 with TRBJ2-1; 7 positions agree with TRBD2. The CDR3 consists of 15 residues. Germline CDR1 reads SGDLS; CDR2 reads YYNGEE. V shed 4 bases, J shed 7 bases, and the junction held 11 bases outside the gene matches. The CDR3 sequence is CASSILAGAGNEQFF. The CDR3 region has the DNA TGTGCCAGCAGCATCTTAGCGGGCGCAGGAAATGAGCAGTTCTTC.

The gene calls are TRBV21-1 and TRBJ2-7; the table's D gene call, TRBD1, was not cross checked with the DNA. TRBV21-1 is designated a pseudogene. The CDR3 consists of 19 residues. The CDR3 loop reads CASSKRAPGQTPSGYEQYF. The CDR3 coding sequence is TGTGCCAGCAGCAAACGGGCCCCGGGACAGACACCATCGGGCTACGAGCAGTACTTC.

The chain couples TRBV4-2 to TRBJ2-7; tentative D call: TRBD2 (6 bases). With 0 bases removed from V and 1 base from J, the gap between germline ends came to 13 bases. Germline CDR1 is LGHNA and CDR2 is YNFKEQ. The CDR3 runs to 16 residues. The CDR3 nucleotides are TGTGCCAGCAGCCAAGAAGTGGGGGGATATTCCTACGAGCAGTACTTC. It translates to CASSQEVGGYSYEQYF.

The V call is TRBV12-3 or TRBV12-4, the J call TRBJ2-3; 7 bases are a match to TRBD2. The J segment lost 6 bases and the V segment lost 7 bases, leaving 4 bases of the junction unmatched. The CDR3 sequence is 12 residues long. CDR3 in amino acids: CASTHSGDTQYF. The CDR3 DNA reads TGTGCCAGCACCCATAGCGGGGATACGCAGTATTTT.

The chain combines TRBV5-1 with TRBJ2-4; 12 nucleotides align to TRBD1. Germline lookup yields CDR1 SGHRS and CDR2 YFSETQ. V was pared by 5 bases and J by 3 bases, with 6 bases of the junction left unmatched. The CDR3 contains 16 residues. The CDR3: CASRGGQGADKNIQYF. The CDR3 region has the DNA TGCGCCAGCAGAGGGGGACAGGGGGCTGACAAAAACATTCAGTACTTC.

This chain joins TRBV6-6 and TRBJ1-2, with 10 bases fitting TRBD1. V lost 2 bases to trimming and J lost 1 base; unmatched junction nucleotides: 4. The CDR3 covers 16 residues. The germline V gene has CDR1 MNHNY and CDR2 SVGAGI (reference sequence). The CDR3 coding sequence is TGTGCCAGCAGTTACGCGGGACAGGGGCTTAACTATGGCTACACCTTC. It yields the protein CASSYAGQGLNYGYTF.

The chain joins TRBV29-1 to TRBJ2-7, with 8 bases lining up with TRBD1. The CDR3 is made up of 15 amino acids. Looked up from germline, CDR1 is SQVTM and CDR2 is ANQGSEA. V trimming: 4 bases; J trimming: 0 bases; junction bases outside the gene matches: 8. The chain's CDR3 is CSVVGGTGSSYEQYF. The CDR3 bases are TGCAGCGTTGTTGGGGGGACAGGTAGCTCCTACGAGCAGTACTTC.

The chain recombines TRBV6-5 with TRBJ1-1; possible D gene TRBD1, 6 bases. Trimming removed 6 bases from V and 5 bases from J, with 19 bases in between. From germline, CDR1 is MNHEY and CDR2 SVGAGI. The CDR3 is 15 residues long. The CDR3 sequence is CASSPVGGAFTEAFF. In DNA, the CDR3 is TGTGCCAGCAGCCCCGTAGGGGGGGCGTTTACTGAAGCTTTCTTT.

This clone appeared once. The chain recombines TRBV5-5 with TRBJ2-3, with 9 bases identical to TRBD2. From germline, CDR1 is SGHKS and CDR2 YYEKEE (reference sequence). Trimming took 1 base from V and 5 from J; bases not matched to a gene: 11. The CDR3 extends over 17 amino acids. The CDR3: CASSLRGSSGVVDTQYF. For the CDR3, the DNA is TGTGCCAGCAGCTTGAGAGGGTCTAGCGGGGTCGTAGATACGCAGTATTTT. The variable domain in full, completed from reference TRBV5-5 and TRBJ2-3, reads DAGVTQSPTHLIKTRGQQVTLRCSPISGHKSVSWYQQVLGQGPQFIFQYYEKEERGRGNFPDRFSARQFPNYSSELNVNALLLGDSALYLCASSLRGSSGVVDTQYFGPGTRLTVL.

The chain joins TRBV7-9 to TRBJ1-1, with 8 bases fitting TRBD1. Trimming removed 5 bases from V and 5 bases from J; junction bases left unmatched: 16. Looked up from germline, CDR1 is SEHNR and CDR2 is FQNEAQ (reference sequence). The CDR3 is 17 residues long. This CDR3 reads CASSLNSPGGFGTEAFF. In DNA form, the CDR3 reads TGTGCCAGCAGCCTCAACTCGCCAGGGGGCTTCGGAACTGAAGCTTTCTTT. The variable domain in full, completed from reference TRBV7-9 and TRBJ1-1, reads DTGVSQNPRHKITKRGQNVTFRCDPISEHNRLYWYRQTLGQGPEFLTYFQNEAQLEKSRLLSDRFSAERPKGSFSTLEIQRTEQGDSAMYLCASSLNSPGGFGTEAFFGQGTRLTVV.

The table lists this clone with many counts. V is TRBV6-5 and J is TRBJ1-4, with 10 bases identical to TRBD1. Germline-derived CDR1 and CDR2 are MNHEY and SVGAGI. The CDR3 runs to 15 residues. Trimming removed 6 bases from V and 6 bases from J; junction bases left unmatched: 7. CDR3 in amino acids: CASRKRQGAHEKLFF. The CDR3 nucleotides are TGTGCCAGCAGGAAGAGACAGGGGGCACATGAAAAACTGTTTTTT.

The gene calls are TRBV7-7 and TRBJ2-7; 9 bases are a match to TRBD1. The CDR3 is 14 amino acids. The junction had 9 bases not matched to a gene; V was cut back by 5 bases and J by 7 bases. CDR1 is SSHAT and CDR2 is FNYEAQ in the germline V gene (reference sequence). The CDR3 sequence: CASSPSGQGWEQYF. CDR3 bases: TGTGCCAGCAGCCCATCCGGACAGGGGTGGGAGCAGTACTTC.

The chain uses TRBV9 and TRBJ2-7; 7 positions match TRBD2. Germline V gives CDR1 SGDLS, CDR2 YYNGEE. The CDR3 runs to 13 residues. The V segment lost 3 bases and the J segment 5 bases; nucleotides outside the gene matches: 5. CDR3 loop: CASSGEGFNEQYF. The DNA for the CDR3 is TGTGCCAGCAGCGGGGAGGGGTTCAACGAGCAGTACTTC.

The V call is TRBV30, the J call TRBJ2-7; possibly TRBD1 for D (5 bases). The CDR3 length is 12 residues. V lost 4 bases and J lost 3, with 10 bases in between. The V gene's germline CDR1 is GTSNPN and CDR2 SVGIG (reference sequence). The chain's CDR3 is CAWTGSGYEQYF. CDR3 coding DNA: TGTGCCTGGACAGGGTCGGGCTACGAGCAGTACTTC.

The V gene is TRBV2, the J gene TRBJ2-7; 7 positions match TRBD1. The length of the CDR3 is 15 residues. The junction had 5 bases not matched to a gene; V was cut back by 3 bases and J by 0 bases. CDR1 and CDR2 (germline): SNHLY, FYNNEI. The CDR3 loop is CASSDVQGHSYEQYF. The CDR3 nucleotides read TGTGCCAGCAGTGATGTACAGGGGCACTCCTACGAGCAGTACTTC.

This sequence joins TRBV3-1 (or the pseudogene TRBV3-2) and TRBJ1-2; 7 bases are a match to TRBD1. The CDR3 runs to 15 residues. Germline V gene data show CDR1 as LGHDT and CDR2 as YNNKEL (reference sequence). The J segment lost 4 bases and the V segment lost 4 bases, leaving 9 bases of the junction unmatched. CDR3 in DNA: TGTGCCAGCAGCCCGGAAGGACAGGCACGCTATGGCTACACCTTC. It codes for CASSPEGQARYGYTF.